This T cell receptor (beta chain) was profiled in a study of beta chain features in type 1 diabetes (dated by TCRdb to between 2018 and 2020). Concerning the study at large: No differences in mean age, gender distribution, total cell number or subset yield were found between patients and healthy donors. Naive and central memory subsets were obtained from all 30 or so donors, but regulatory and stem cell-like memory subsets were isolated from only 8 patients and roughly 8 healthy donors. Across all samples, about 110 million sorted cells were examined, and cell number per subset correlated strongly with RNA yield. The study compared the TCRB repertoires of sorted circulating CD4+ T cell subsets in recently diagnosed type 1 diabetes patients with those in matched healthy donors. What the research found in general, with its limitations: PCR may preferentially amplify shorter templates, but because patient and control samples were amplified and corrected together, any resulting skew would affect both groups equally. Naive, central memory and regulatory TCRB repertoires appeared more similar among patients than among healthy donors. At VDJ recombination sites, type 1 diabetes patients had fewer insertions and more deleted nucleotides, which implies abnormalities in thymic rearrangement. Because cDNA was sequenced instead of genomic DNA, highly expressing activated cells could be over-represented, though the groups showed no difference in activation or CD3 levels. Type 1 diabetes patients showed a moderate but significant shortening of TCRB CDR3 length in all four CD4+ subsets. HLA sub-analyses involved small numbers of individuals, so any influence of HLA type on TCRB rearrangement remained unresolved.

The High Capacity cDNA Reverse Transcription Kit was used to reverse transcribe all of the isolated RNA, meaning that expressed TCRB transcripts were what got sequenced. Deep immunoSEQ sequencing was performed on naive, central memory and regulatory T cell samples, with an average of roughly 3.5 million total reads per sample. After sorted cells were lysed in RLT buffer, RNA was extracted with DNase-treated RNeasy Micro or Mini kits, with the choice depending on cell number. Each cell subset was processed separately to prevent cross-contamination, with patient and healthy donor samples processed together. TCRB sequences were amplified from cDNA with the immunoSEQ multiplex PCR, producing 87-bp fragments spanning the CDR3 region. Sequencing of the amplicons was performed on the Illumina HiSeq platform. From the authors' description of their analysis: Synthetic template baselines were used to correct PCR bias computationally, reads within Hamming distance 2 were collapsed, and singletons that could not be merged were discarded. By aligning reads against IMGT, V, D and J genes, CDR3 length, and insertions or deletions at six rearrangement sites were assigned. Within each subset, clonotype counts were normalized to sorted cell number, and only after that were true diversity and Gini coefficients computed with the tcR R package. Repertoire sharing was quantified using the overlap coefficient calculated on TCRB nucleotide sequences. As a proxy for the pre-selection repertoire, out-of-frame TCRB sequences from naive cells were analyzed. TCRdb carries this immuneACCESS record with in-frame sequences only. Its versions omit some clonotypes, under half of them owing to an unresolved V gene in the studies checked, with the rest unexplained. The V and J calls and clone size are taken from that table; D and trimming were inferred from the DNA. For this sample the table gives more than 200,000 clones, of which about a sixth were detected only once. In total, the top ten clones hold 0.08% to 0.095% of the sample.

From the cysteine up to the phenylalanine, the CDR3 has a length of 15 residues. The only DNA kept is the CDR3, 45 bases in frame from the first base. Germline trimming amounts to 0 bases on V and 5 bases on J, with 7 as the count of junction bases outside the gene matches. The germline V gene provides CDR1 SGDLS and CDR2 YYNGEE. Turning to this clone: No antigen is known for it. No quality values exist for individual bases; no much larger clone is one base distant.

From each donor, a single peripheral blood sample of about 100 mL on average was drawn into heparinised tubes. A BD FACSAria II was used to sort naive, central memory, regulatory and stem cell-like memory CD4+ T cells with a panel that included CD45RO, CCR7, CD25, CD127, CD95 and CD27. Purity was above 98% for every sorted population. PBMCs were isolated right away by Lymphoprep density gradient centrifugation and were stained directly, without culture. So that batch effects would be minimized, each experiment stained and sorted samples in pairs, pairing one healthy donor with one patient. The chain links TRBV9 with TRBJ2-7; 8 bases in the junction line up with TRBD2. The sequence derives from a man aged 25 to 40 with type 1 diabetes. Sequenced material: naive CD4+ T cells from blood. The cell subset or site label of this sample denotes: true naive CD4+ T cells. The DNA sequence is as follows: TGTGCCAGCAGCGTAGAAAGCGGGAGCCCCCACGAGCAGTACTTC. Its translation is CASSVESGSPHEQYF. The CDR3 plus the reference TRBV9 and TRBJ2-7 genes for the other parts give the full variable domain: DSGVTQTPKHLITATGQRVTLRCSPRSGDLSVYWYQQSLDQGLQFLIQYYNGEERAKGNILERFSAQQFPDLHSELNLSSLELGDSALYFCASSVESGSPHEQYFGPGTRLTVT.